The 8 T cell receptor beta chains in this list originate from one sample, sequenced in a study of cytomegalovirus exposure and HLA in healthy donors. 13 Jbeta primers and 60 Vbeta primers were used for the PCR. Clones were sequenced by immunoSEQ multiplex PCR, and TCRdb holds only the in-frame ones, with some missing. There are more than 140,000 clones in the sample; 64% occur only once, and roughly 3.1% lies in the top ten. Sequences were obtained from PBMCs. Every receptor here comes from a woman aged 25 to 39 in good health and CMV-seropositive.

V and J are TRBV5-4 and TRBJ1-1; tentatively, D is TRBD1 (5 bases). CDR1 SGHNT and CDR2 YYREEE come from the germline V gene (reference sequence). The CDR3 extends over 15 amino acids. Trimming removed 0 bases from V and 0 bases from J, with 9 bases in between. CDR3 amino acids: CASSLDGGVNTEAFF. DNA for the CDR3: TGTGCCAGCAGCTTGGATGGGGGGGTGAACACTGAAGCTTTCTTT.

The genes are TRBV19 and TRBJ1-4; 10 nucleotides line up with TRBD1. There are 18 residues in the CDR3. With V trimmed by 3 bases and J by 8 bases, 15 bases remained unmatched. From germline, CDR1 is LNHDA and CDR2 SQIVND (reference sequence). As DNA, the CDR3 is TGTGCCAGTAGTATTGTCAATTGGGACAGGGGTCGACGAGAAAAACTGTTTTTT. Its protein product is CASSIVNWDRGRREKLFF.

V usage is TRBV7-6 and J usage is TRBJ2-7; a weak D match, TRBD2 (7 bases). The CDR3 extends over 15 amino acids. V lost 5 bases and J 1 base, leaving 15 bases between the germline ends. Germline V gene lookup returns CDR1 SGHVS and CDR2 FNYEAQ. The CDR3: CASSPGLGGSYEQYF. As DNA, the CDR3 is TGTGCCAGCAGCCCCGGACTAGGGGGTTCCTACGAGCAGTACTTC.

The chain couples TRBV6-5 to TRBJ2-7, with a possible D match to TRBD1 (5 bases). The length of the CDR3 is 15 residues. V gave up 0 bases and J gave up 4 bases, with 13 bases separating them. Germline CDR1 and CDR2: MNHEY and SVGAGI. CDR3 in amino acids: CASSYSTDKRYEQYF. In DNA form, the CDR3 reads TGTGCCAGCAGTTACTCGACGGACAAACGGTACGAGCAGTACTTC.

This clone came up a few times. The chain is built from TRBV6-1 and TRBJ1-6; D is undetermined. The CDR3 is 14 amino acids. The V gene's germline CDR1 is MNHNS and CDR2 SASEGT. V was clipped by 10 bases and J by 8 bases, with 18 bases between them. The CDR3 region has the DNA TGTGCCACAGCAGAGGCTTACACGTATTCACCCCTCCACTTT. This translates into CATAEAYTYSPLHF.

This clone was counted a few times. V gene TRBV9 combines with J gene TRBJ1-4; possibly TRBD1 for D (6 bases). Germline V gene sequence: CDR1 SGDLS, CDR2 YYNGEE. V was pared by 4 bases and J by 7 bases, with 14 bases between. The CDR3 sequence is 14 residues long. This CDR3 is CASSFQGSSEKLFF. The CDR3, as DNA: TGTGCCAGCAGCTTCCAGGGGAGTTCTGAAAAACTGTTTTTT.

The chain couples TRBV5-5 to TRBJ1-1; no definite D call. Trimming pared 2 bases from V and 1 base from J, leaving 6 bases between. CDR3 size: 13 residues. Germline V CDR1 and CDR2: SGHKS, YYEKEE (reference sequence). The DNA of the CDR3 is TGTGCCAGCAGCTTAATCCAGAACACTGAAGCTTTCTTT. Translation gives CASSLIQNTEAFF.

The rearrangement uses TRBV7-2 and TRBJ2-5; 10 bases map to TRBD1. The CDR3 sequence is 15 residues long. The germline V gene encodes CDR1 SGHTA and CDR2 FQGNSA. Trimming cost V 3 bases and J 5 bases; bases outside gene matches: 6. The CDR3 loop reads CASSFGTGVRETQYF. In DNA form, the CDR3 reads TGTGCCAGCAGCTTCGGGACAGGGGTTAGGGAGACCCAGTACTTC.